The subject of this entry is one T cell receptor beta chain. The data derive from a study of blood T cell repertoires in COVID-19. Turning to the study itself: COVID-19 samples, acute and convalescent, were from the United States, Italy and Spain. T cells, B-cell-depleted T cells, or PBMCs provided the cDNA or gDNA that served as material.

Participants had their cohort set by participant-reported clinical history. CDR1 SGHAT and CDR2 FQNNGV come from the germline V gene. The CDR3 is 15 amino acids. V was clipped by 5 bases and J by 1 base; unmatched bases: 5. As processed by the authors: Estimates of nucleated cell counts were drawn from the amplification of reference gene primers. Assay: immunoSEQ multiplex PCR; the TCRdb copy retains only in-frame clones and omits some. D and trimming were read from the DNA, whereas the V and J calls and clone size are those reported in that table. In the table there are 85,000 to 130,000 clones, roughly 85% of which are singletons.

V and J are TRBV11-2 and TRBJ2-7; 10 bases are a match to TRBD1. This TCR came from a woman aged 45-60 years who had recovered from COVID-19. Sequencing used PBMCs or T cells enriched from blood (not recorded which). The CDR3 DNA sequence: TGTGCCAGCAGCCCCCCGGACAGGGGGTCCTACGAGCAGTACTTC. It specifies CASSPPDRGSYEQYF.